The clone carrying this T cell receptor beta chain was found a few times. These data belong to a study of beta chain features in type 1 diabetes. Sequenced material consisted of expressed TCRB transcripts (all of the isolated RNA was reverse transcribed). Profiling relied on immunoSEQ multiplex PCR, and the TCRdb table lists in-frame clones only, not all of them. The sample has 350,000 to 450,000 clones, roughly 13% seen once. The germline V gene encodes CDR1 KGHSY and CDR2 FQNENV. CDR3 length equals 13 residues. The junction had 4 bases not matched to a gene; V was cut back by 8 bases and J by 2 bases.

The V gene is TRBV16, the J gene TRBJ2-3; 7 bases are a match to TRBD2. The origin of this receptor is a man aged 30 to 39 in good health. The sequenced sample consisted of naive CD4+ T cells from blood. For the CDR3, the DNA is TGTGCCAGCGTCCGGGACTACACAGATACGCAGTATTTT. Encoded protein: CASVRDYTDTQYF.